Listed below are T cell receptor beta chains from one sample, sequenced in a study of blood T cell repertoires in COVID-19. Only in-frame clones appear in the TCRdb table, and some are missing; sequencing was by immunoSEQ multiplex PCR. The sample holds approximately 280,000 clones, about 89% seen once. The sample taken for sequencing was PBMCs or T cells enriched from blood (not recorded which). These TCRs come from a woman younger than 30 who had recovered from COVID-19. Each CDR3 is given with its conserved first and last residue. Fields, in order: J gene, D gene, V gene, CDR3 length, clone size, CDR3 protein, CDR3 DNA. D genes are given only for firm matches. Expanded clones are given a class, and other clones once, few, many or no size at all.

>TRBJ2-7|-|TRBV19|14|-
CASSMAPGSGEQYF
TGTGCCAGTAGTATGGCACCAGGATCTGGGGAGCAGTACTTC
>TRBJ2-1|TRBD1|TRBV10-1|13|once
CASSDDRGHEQFF
TGCGCCAGCAGCGATGACAGGGGCCATGAGCAGTTCTTC
>TRBJ1-1|TRBD1|TRBV29-1|16|-
CSVETGTGGFWTEAFF
TGCAGCGTTGAGACCGGGACAGGGGGCTTCTGGACTGAAGCTTTCTTT
>TRBJ2-5|TRBD1|TRBV29-1|13|-
CSAGPQGVETQYF
TGCAGCGCGGGACCACAGGGGGTAGAGACCCAGTACTTC
>TRBJ2-3|-|TRBV5-6|18|few
CASSAGLTEVFRTDTQYF
TGTGCCAGCAGCGCGGGACTGACCGAAGTCTTCCGCACAGATACGCAGTATTTT
>TRBJ2-5|-|TRBV9|13|once
CASSVAELETQYF
TGTGCCAGCAGCGTAGCGGAGTTAGAGACCCAGTACTTC
>TRBJ2-3|TRBD2|TRBV7-6|19|-
CASSLLIPRTRSSTDTQYF
TGTGCCAGCAGCTTACTGATACCCCGGACTAGGTCTAGCACAGATACGCAGTATTTT
>TRBJ1-1|-|TRBV11-3|15|-
CASSLGQQRNTEAFF
TGTGCCAGCAGCTTAGGACAGCAACGAAACACTGAAGCTTTCTTT
>TRBJ1-4|TRBD1|TRBV2|19|-
CASSLNRDRGRVVGEKLFF
TGTGCCAGCAGTTTGAACCGGGACAGGGGGCGTGTGGTGGGAGAAAAACTGTTTTTT
>TRBJ2-7|TRBD1|TRBV6-2/TRBV6-3|16|few
CASSYSTGQGHYEQYF
TGTGCCAGCAGTTACTCGACAGGGCAGGGGCACTACGAGCAGTACTTC
>TRBJ2-7|TRBD2|TRBV7-2|16|-
CASSLASGGAIYEQYF
TGTGCCAGCAGCTTAGCTAGCGGGGGGGCCATATACGAGCAGTACTTC
>TRBJ1-2|-|TRBV2|12|-
CASVWTRGGYTF
TGTGCCAGCGTGTGGACCCGGGGAGGCTACACCTTC
>TRBJ1-4|-|TRBV7-8|14|-
CASSLRATNEKLFF
TGTGCCAGCAGCTTACGTGCAACTAATGAAAAACTGTTTTTT
>TRBJ2-5|-|TRBV15|15|-
CATSRGKRLEETQYF
TGTGCCACCAGCAGAGGAAAGCGCCTAGAAGAGACCCAGTACTTC
>TRBJ2-3|-|TRBV10-1|14|-
CASKTGDFTDTQYF
TGCGCCAGCAAAACAGGCGACTTCACAGATACGCAGTATTTT
>TRBJ1-2|TRBD1|TRBV25-1|13|-
CASSGQGTSSFTF
TGTGCCAGCAGTGGACAGGGAACATCGAGCTTCACCTTC
>TRBJ1-4|-|TRBV6-5|14|-
CASSASRGNEKLFF
TGTGCCAGCAGCGCGAGTAGGGGGAATGAAAAACTGTTTTTT
>TRBJ1-2|TRBD1|TRBV5-1|15|-
CASSWDRGRDYGYTF
TGCGCCAGCAGCTGGGACAGGGGGCGTGACTATGGCTACACCTTC
>TRBJ1-3|TRBD1|TRBV2|14|-
CASRGGQAGNTIYF
TGTGCCAGCAGGGGGGGACAGGCCGGAAACACCATATATTTT
>TRBJ2-5|-|TRBV2|14|-
CASSLIAWQETQYF
TGTGCCAGCAGCCTTATAGCGTGGCAAGAGACCCAGTACTTC
>TRBJ1-6|-|TRBV3-1/TRBV3-2|12|-
CASSQRAPILHF
TGTGCCAGCAGCCAAAGAGCGCCTATCCTCCACTTT
>TRBJ1-2|-|TRBV19|14|once
CASSILRGNYGYTF
TGTGCCAGTAGTATCCTCCGGGGGAACTATGGCTACACCTTC
>TRBJ2-2|-|TRBV24-1|14|once
CATLRSSNTGELFF
TGTGCCACCCTCCGGAGCTCGAACACCGGGGAGCTGTTTTTT
>TRBJ2-2|-|TRBV27|14|-
CASSFPGKTGELFF
TGTGCCAGCAGTTTCCCAGGGAAGACCGGGGAGCTGTTTTTT
>TRBJ2-7|TRBD1|TRBV19|16|once
CASSINYGQGAYEQYF
TGTGCCAGTAGTATTAATTACGGACAGGGAGCCTACGAGCAGTACTTC
>TRBJ2-1|-|TRBV27|13|-
CASSAGLTARQFF
TGTGCCAGCAGTGCGGGACTCACAGCTCGGCAGTTCTTC